This T cell receptor beta chain was captured by sequencing in a study of shared clonotypes between healthy human individuals. CD4+ cells were split into CD45RA+ naive and CD45RA-negative memory subsets. The study, taken as a whole, reports: Relative to their counterparts shared across all four donors, non-shared clonotypes exhibited diminished generation probabilities. Richness estimates generally favored naive over memory subsets.

V gave up 2 bases and J gave up 4 bases, with 11 bases separating them. Germline V gives CDR1 SGHDN, CDR2 FVKESK. This CDR3 spans 14 amino acids. Sorted-subset replicate PCR reactions were performed with around 200 ng DNA, corresponding to roughly 30,000 T cell genomes. Some clones are missing from TCRdb's copy, which holds only in-frame ones; the method was immunoSEQ multiplex PCR. The data show roughly 2.6 million clones, more than 80% seen once. In the case of this clone: Antigen: not known.

The chain couples TRBV14 to TRBJ2-5; D is tentatively TRBD1 or TRBD2 (5 bases each). The sequence derives from a man younger than 30 in good health. The sequencing sample was made of naive CD4+ T cells sorted from blood. As to subset: CD45RA+ positively selected. The CDR3 DNA follows: TGTGCCAGCAGCCAACAACGTGGGGGAGAGACCCAGTACTTC. It yields the protein CASSQQRGGETQYF.